Presented here are 10 T cell receptor beta chains from one specimen sequenced in a study of CD8+ T cells in alopecia areata. Once RNA had been extracted, it was reverse transcribed into cDNA to act as the sequencing template. Generated by immunoSEQ multiplex PCR, the TCRdb table keeps only in-frame clones and is missing some. The sample comprises roughly 140,000 clones, around 50% of which are singletons, and roughly 19% rests with the top ten. The sequenced sample was CD8+ T cells sorted from blood, obtained at week 0. The source of these receptors is a human donor with alopecia areata.

Only a few counts were recorded for this clone. This chain joins TRBV18 and TRBJ2-3; the match to TRBD2 covers 10 bases. Germline assignment: CDR1 KGHSH and CDR2 LQKENI. The CDR3 loop spans 18 amino acids. V lost 3 bases and J lost 3; bases outside the gene matches: 12. CDR3 sequence reads: CASSPSPGLAISTDTQYF. The CDR3 DNA reads as TGTGCCAGCTCACCGTCGCCGGGACTAGCGATCTCTACAGATACGCAGTATTTT.

V and J are TRBV5-1 and TRBJ2-1; D remains ambiguous. Deletions cut 0 bases from V and 5 bases from J, with 3 bases between. CDR1 SGHRS and CDR2 YFSETQ come from the germline V gene. CDR3 length: 12 residues. CDR3: CASSLGDNEQFF. CDR3 nucleotide sequence: TGCGCCAGCAGCTTGGGTGACAATGAGCAGTTCTTC.

This chain uses TRBV13 with TRBJ2-7; the D gene is possibly TRBD1 (5 bases). This CDR3 has 13 residues. Trimming cost V 4 bases and J 5 bases, with 12 bases left between them. The V gene's germline CDR1 is PRHDT and CDR2 FYEKMQ (reference sequence). Here the CDR3 reads CASSSGQGDEQYF. In DNA form, the CDR3 reads TGTGCCAGCAGCTCGGGTCAGGGTGACGAGCAGTACTTC.

The chain links TRBV7-9 to TRBJ1-2, with D possibly matching TRBD1 (6 bases). V was shortened by 5 bases and J by 2 bases, with 9 bases between the two germline ends. Germline CDR1 SEHNR, CDR2 FQNEAQ (reference sequence). The CDR3 extends over 13 amino acids. CDR3 sequence (DNA): TGTGCCAGCAGCGCCGGGACAAACTATGGCTACACCTTC. It is translated as CASSAGTNYGYTF.

This clone was observed a handful of times. The gene calls are TRBV9 and TRBJ2-7; TRBD1 matches 7 bases. Unmatched junction bases numbered 7, after V lost 4 bases and J lost 6 bases. Germline CDR1 reads SGDLS; CDR2 reads YYNGEE. The CDR3 totals 13 residues. CDR3 sequence (DNA): TGTGCCAGCAGCTCCGGGACAGTTAGCGAGCAGTACTTC. Residues: CASSSGTVSEQYF. The variable domain in full, completed from reference TRBV9 and TRBJ2-7, reads DSGVTQTPKHLITATGQRVTLRCSPRSGDLSVYWYQQSLDQGLQFLIQYYNGEERAKGNILERFSAQQFPDLHSELNLSSLELGDSALYFCASSSGTVSEQYFGPGTRLTVT.

This chain uses TRBV11-2 with TRBJ2-1; unclear D gene. The CDR3 length is 13 residues. Germline CDR1 and CDR2: SGHAT and FQNNGV. Trimming removed 4 bases at V and 12 bases at J, with 16 bases between. Here the CDR3 reads CASSSPSLGAQFF. The DNA for the CDR3 is TGTGCCAGCAGCTCACCCAGTCTGGGCGCGCAGTTCTTC.

A few counts support this clone. This chain uses TRBV4-3 with TRBJ2-7; D not resolved. Germline CDR1 is LGHNA and CDR2 is YSLEER. This CDR3 comprises 13 residues. The germline V and J ends were trimmed by 0 bases and 3 bases, with 6 bases remaining between them. The CDR3 DNA is TGCGCCAGCAGCCAAGATATCCTCTACGAGCAGTACTTC. Residues: CASSQDILYEQYF.

The rearrangement joins TRBV30 to TRBJ1-1; D not resolved. Germline V CDR1 and CDR2: GTSNPN, SVGIG (reference sequence). V was cut by 1 base and J by 4 bases, with 10 bases left in between. The CDR3 runs to 13 residues. DNA for the CDR3: TGTGCCTGGAGTGGGGCCGTGGGCACTGAAGCTTTCTTT. Protein: CAWSGAVGTEAFF.

The V and J genes are TRBV13 and TRBJ2-5; TRBD2 aligns across 10 bases. The CDR3 loop spans 19 amino acids. With V trimmed by 6 bases and J by 0 bases, 16 bases remained unmatched. CDR1 and CDR2 (germline): PRHDT, FYEKMQ (reference sequence). The CDR3 sequence is CASSSRSGLASLYQETQYF. The CDR3 DNA reads as TGTGCCAGCAGTTCTCGTTCGGGACTAGCGAGCCTGTACCAAGAGACCCAGTACTTC.

This clone was counted between two and nine times. V usage is TRBV4-3 and J usage is TRBJ2-1; D perhaps matches TRBD2 (6 bases). This CDR3 has 16 amino acids. Germline CDR1 is LGHNA and CDR2 is YSLEER. V dropped 0 bases and J dropped 1 base, with 10 bases sitting between them. CDR3 sequence reads: CASSQDRSGSYNEQFF. The CDR3 DNA reads TGCGCCAGCAGCCAAGATAGGAGCGGGTCCTACAATGAGCAGTTCTTC.